A selection of T cell receptor beta chains follows, all from one sample in a study of CD8 T cells in ankylosing spondylitis. TCRdb independently ran MiXCR on the 5' RACE reads; one entry per CDR3 protein. The sample lists 250,000 to 350,000 distinct CDR3 sequences, around 18% seen once, with around 7.8% in the top ten. Sequences were obtained from blood, either unsorted or a sorted T cell fraction (not recorded which). The source is a male donor with ankylosing spondylitis or in good health (not recorded which). The CDR3 runs from the conserved cysteine through the conserved F or W. The D gene is left open where the match is weak. Clone size is not always given. Where it is, it says once, few, many or a class for expanded clones.

CDR3 length: 14
J gene: TRBJ2-1
clone size: .
D gene: .
V gene: TRBV5-1
CDR3 protein: CASTRASPPNEQFF
CDR3 DNA: TGCGCCAGCACCCGGGCTAGCCCTCCCAATGAGCAGTTCTTC

CDR3 length: 12
J gene: TRBJ2-3
clone size: few
D gene: .
V gene: TRBV2
CDR3 protein: CAGGGNTDTQYF
CDR3 DNA: TGTGCCGGAGGCGGAAACACAGATACGCAGTATTTT

CDR3 length: 16
J gene: TRBJ2-2
clone size: many
D gene: .
V gene: TRBV7-3
CDR3 protein: CASSSLSMGSGGELFF
CDR3 DNA: TGTGCCAGCAGCTCCCTAAGCATGGGGAGCGGCGGGGAGCTGTTTTTT

CDR3 length: 19
J gene: TRBJ2-2
clone size: .
D gene: TRBD2
V gene: TRBV2
CDR3 protein: CASSEGGTSGATNTGELFF
CDR3 DNA: TGTGCCAGCAGTGAAGGTGGGACTAGCGGGGCCACGAACACCGGGGAGCTGTTTTTT

CDR3 length: 15
J gene: TRBJ2-5
clone size: .
D gene: TRBD1
V gene: TRBV7-6
CDR3 protein: CASSSLTGVMETQYF
CDR3 DNA: TGTGCCAGCAGCTCCCTGACAGGGGTTATGGAGACCCAGTACTTC

CDR3 length: 13
J gene: TRBJ2-2
clone size: .
D gene: TRBD2
V gene: TRBV5-1
CDR3 protein: CASGREYTGELFF
CDR3 DNA: TGCGCCAGCGGGCGGGAGTACACCGGGGAGCTGTTTTTT

CDR3 length: 14
J gene: TRBJ1-4
clone size: .
D gene: .
V gene: TRBV12-3/TRBV12-4
CDR3 protein: CASSSHSTLKGLFF
CDR3 DNA: TGTGCCAGCAGTTCGCACTCGACCCTGAAAGGTCTGTTTTTT

CDR3 length: 13
J gene: TRBJ1-5
clone size: .
D gene: .
V gene: TRBV12-3/TRBV12-4
CDR3 protein: CASTLRGGQPQHF
CDR3 DNA: TGTGCCAGCACCCTGAGGGGAGGTCAGCCCCAGCATTTT

CDR3 length: 17
J gene: TRBJ2-3
clone size: few
D gene: TRBD1
V gene: TRBV6-1
CDR3 protein: CASRPRTGVSGTDTQYF
CDR3 DNA: TGTGCCAGCAGACCCCGGACAGGGGTTAGCGGCACAGATACGCAGTATTTT

CDR3 length: 15
J gene: TRBJ1-1
clone size: many
D gene: .
V gene: TRBV5-1
CDR3 protein: CASTLFGGVNTEAFF
CDR3 DNA: TGCGCCAGCACCCTGTTTGGGGGAGTGAACACTGAAGCTTTCTTT

CDR3 length: 13
J gene: TRBJ2-2
clone size: few
D gene: .
V gene: TRBV24-1
CDR3 protein: CATSLSYGGELFF
CDR3 DNA: TGTGCCACCAGTTTATCCTACGGAGGGGAGCTGTTTTTT

CDR3 length: 15
J gene: TRBJ1-4
clone size: .
D gene: .
V gene: TRBV12-3/TRBV12-4
CDR3 protein: CASSLGDGSNEKLFF
CDR3 DNA: TGTGCCAGCAGTTTAGGGGACGGATCTAATGAAAAACTGTTTTTT

CDR3 length: 16
J gene: TRBJ2-2
clone size: .
D gene: .
V gene: TRBV6-1
CDR3 protein: CASSERAGSNTGELFF
CDR3 DNA: TGTGCCAGCAGTGAAAGGGCAGGGTCAAACACCGGGGAGCTGTTTTTT

CDR3 length: 12
J gene: TRBJ2-3
clone size: many
D gene: .
V gene: TRBV4-1
CDR3 protein: CASSQSSDTQYF
CDR3 DNA: TGCGCCAGCAGCCAAAGCTCAGATACGCAGTATTTT

CDR3 length: 16
J gene: TRBJ2-2
clone size: many
D gene: .
V gene: TRBV5-1
CDR3 protein: CASSLGLTSNTGELFF
CDR3 DNA: TGCGCCAGCAGCTTGGGGCTAACTTCGAACACCGGGGAGCTGTTTTTT